This entry features one TCR beta chain sequence. Trimming cost V 1 base and J 0 bases; bases outside gene matches: 2. CDR3 length: 17 residues. Looked up from germline, CDR1 is KGHSH and CDR2 is LQKENI. Only in-frame clones appear in the TCRdb table, and some are missing; sequencing was by immunoSEQ multiplex PCR. Here the sample spans 60,000 to 75,000 clones, about 91% being singletons. The sample comes from a study of T cell changes during pregnancy in multiple sclerosis. The receptor was derived from a female donor in good health, enrolled as a control in a pregnancy study. Sample: peripheral blood, taken in the second trimester of pregnancy. The rearrangement links TRBV18 to TRBJ1-3, with 11 bases matching TRBD1. The CDR3 spells CASSPRGQGDSGNTIYF. The DNA for the CDR3 is TGTGCCAGCTCACCACGGGGACAGGGGGACTCTGGAAACACCATATATTTT.